Below are 5 T cell receptor beta chains sequenced from a single sample in a study of shared clonotypes between healthy human individuals. Here immunoSEQ multiplex PCR was the method, and the copy in TCRdb shows in-frame clones only, minus some. The repertoire consists of about 1.5 million clones, with 95% to 99% occurring once and the leading ten covering about 0.45%. Input material: naive CD4+ T cells sorted from blood. Subset denoted: CD45RA+ positively selected. The receptors were sampled from a man aged 25 to 45 in good health.

The rearrangement uses TRBV4-1 and TRBJ1-3, with D possibly TRBD1 on 5 matching bases. V was trimmed by 0 bases and J by 3 bases, leaving 15 bases between them. The germline V gene has CDR1 MGHRA and CDR2 YSYEKL. CDR3 size: 17 residues. The DNA for the CDR3 is TGCGCCAGCAGCCAAGAAGGGCAGGGCAGCTTTGGAAACACCATATATTTT. The encoded protein is CASSQEGQGSFGNTIYF.

The chain carries TRBV19 and TRBJ1-2, with TRBD1 matching over 7 bases. The CDR3 covers 15 residues. The germline V gene encodes CDR1 LNHDA and CDR2 SQIVND (reference sequence). J lost 2 bases, V lost 0 bases, and 3 bases had no gene match. The CDR3 region is CASSIDRGQNYGYTF. The CDR3 bases are TGTGCCAGTAGTATAGACCGGGGACAGAACTATGGCTACACCTTC.

The gene calls are TRBV2 and TRBJ1-1; D unresolved. CDR3 length: 17 amino acids. Per the germline V gene, CDR1 is SNHLY and CDR2 is FYNNEI. The V gene lost 2 bases and the J gene lost 1 base, with 17 bases spanning the gap. CDR3 sequence reads: CASSESPGWVRNTEAFF. CDR3 coding DNA: TGTGCCAGCAGTGAAAGCCCAGGCTGGGTTCGGAACACTGAAGCTTTCTTT.

This clone came up once. This sequence joins TRBV28 and TRBJ1-2; TRBD1 might be the D (5 bases). CDR3 length equals 14 residues. Germline V gene data show CDR1 as MDHEN and CDR2 as SYDVKM. The V gene lost 7 bases and the J gene lost 3 bases, with 15 bases spanning the gap. CDR3 residues: CASKVDQGYYGYTF. DNA of the CDR3: TGTGCCAGCAAGGTTGACCAGGGCTACTATGGCTACACCTTC.

The chain uses TRBV5-8 and TRBJ1-2, with no clear D. There are 14 residues in the CDR3. Trimming took 2 bases from V and 2 from J, leaving 10 bases between them. Per germline, CDR1 SGHTS and CDR2 YDEGEE. The CDR3 bases are TGTGCCAGCAGCTTTCCCCAACTGAACTATGGCTACACCTTC. Protein product: CASSFPQLNYGYTF.